This T cell receptor beta chain was captured by sequencing in a study of somatic mutations in cytotoxic T cells in rheumatoid arthritis. Study-level points and caveats: More than 20% of CD8+ cells belonged to the largest clone in about an eighth of the roughly 60 patients. CD8+ clonality increased with age in rheumatoid arthritis patients but not in healthy controls.

The CDR3 is 13 residues long. Germline V gene lookup returns CDR1 SGDLS and CDR2 YYNGEE. V was pared by 2 bases and J by 8 bases, with 13 bases between. Source study methods: In patients, CD8+ clones bigger than 1% rarely had the same sequence as a published virus-specific TCRB. Sequencing used immunoSEQ multiplex PCR; TCRdb keeps in-frame clones, though not all of them. Clone size and the V and J calls come from that table; the DNA yielded D and trimming. Here the sample spans 7,400 or so clones, 80% to 90% being singletons. Only one count was recorded for this clone. No antigen is known for it. This TCR derives from a woman in her 70s with rheumatoid arthritis. The V gene is TRBV9, the J gene TRBJ1-2; the D gene is possibly TRBD1 (6 bases). The source material was CD8+ T cells sorted from blood. CDR3 amino acids: CASSVSGGLGYTF. The CDR3 DNA is TGTGCCAGCAGCGTGTCTGGGGGCCTCGGCTACACCTTC.